This TCR beta chain comes out of a study of blood T cell repertoires in COVID-19. Overall study context: Samples of COVID-19 (acute and convalescent) were obtained from the United States, Italy and Spain.

As handled by the study authors: Using reference gene primer amplification, nucleated cell counts were estimated. The data were produced by immunoSEQ multiplex PCR, yet TCRdb's version contains in-frame clones alone and is incomplete. From that table come the V and J calls and clone size; the DNA was used to work out D and trimming. The table lists 75,000 to 90,000 clones, 75% to 85% of them singletons. The V segment lost 5 bases and the J segment 0 bases; nucleotides outside the gene matches: 9. The CDR3 has 16 amino acids. Germline CDR1 is MGHRA and CDR2 is YSYEKL. The gene calls are TRBV4-1 and TRBJ1-1; 7 bases agree with TRBD1. The origin of this receptor is a woman in her 70s with acute or convalescent COVID-19. Sequencing used peripheral blood. DNA of the CDR3: TGCGCCAGCAGCGCAAAGGGGGCAGGTTTGAACACTGAAGCTTTCTTT. Amino acids: CASSAKGAGLNTEAFF.